This T cell receptor beta chain was identified in a study of blood T cells in healthy people across ages. Primers used in a second PCR of roughly 6 to 11 cycles were a sample-barcoded 5' primer and a J-beta primer mix. TCRdb recomputed calls from the 5' RACE reads with MiXCR, one row per CDR3 protein. Counted here are roughly 700,000 distinct CDR3 sequences, around 45% occurring once; the ten biggest clones make up about a third. CDR3 length equals 15 residues. Germline CDR1 is MGHRA and CDR2 is YSYEKL. Trimming removed 4 bases from V and 3 bases from J, with 15 bases in between. The study, taken as a whole, reports: Conclusively comparing naive with antigen-experienced cells was impossible with unsorted PBMCs. Versus aged donors, long-lived donors had higher diversity and more naive CD4+ cells.

On this clonotype: No antigen is known for it.

Caucasian individuals from Russia who were healthy and aged roughly 6 to 90 acted as donors. Every sample had a minimum of 7 million PBMCs isolated. The sequenced sample was blood. The chain uses TRBV4-1 and TRBJ1-1; D might be TRBD1 (5 bases). This TCR was sampled from a woman in her fifties or sixties in good health. The CDR3 DNA follows: TGCGCCAGCAGCCGTAGACAGAGACTGGACACTGAAGCTTTCTTT. Its protein is CASSRRQRLDTEAFF.